The TCR beta chain under discussion was sequenced for a study of cytomegalovirus exposure and HLA in healthy donors. Findings of the study overall: Among the CMV-associated chains, three were confirmed in vitro as specific for CMV antigens.

PCR employed 60 Vbeta and 13 Jbeta primers. Measured with immunoSEQ multiplex PCR; TCRdb has only the in-frame clones, and not every one. This table holds about 140,000 clones, around 57% found once. Comments on this clone: Its antigen remains unknown.

This CDR3 region has 15 residues. The material sequenced was PBMCs. This receptor was obtained from a male donor in good health and CMV-seronegative. This chain joins TRBV21-1 and TRBJ2-7; the table's D gene call, TRBD2, was not cross checked with the DNA. TRBV21-1 is described as a pseudogene. The CDR3 reads CASSKDSDFAYEQYF. CDR3 DNA: TGTGCCAGCAGCAAAGACTCGGACTTTGCCTACGAGCAGTACTTC.